This entry is about one T cell receptor beta chain. The antigen remains unidentified. This specimen comes from a study of cytomegalovirus exposure and HLA in healthy donors. Broader study findings: Reports state that TCR beta sequences accurately predicted most subjects' HLA-A and HLA-B alleles. Sequencing likely produced, as an artifact, a cluster of highly shared sequence variants.

Looked up from germline, CDR1 is SQVTM and CDR2 is ANQGSEA. V was clipped by 6 bases and J by 4 bases; unmatched bases: 12. There are 16 residues in the CDR3. PCR amplification relied on 60 Vbeta primers (plus 13 Jbeta primers). Clones were sequenced by immunoSEQ multiplex PCR, and TCRdb holds only the in-frame ones, with some missing. The sample includes 140,000 to 150,000 clones, over 60% of them seen just once. The chain is built from TRBV29-1 and TRBJ1-2; 12 bases line up with TRBD1. The TCR originated in a man aged 35 to 55 in good health and CMV-seropositive. The sequencing input was PBMCs. CDR3 amino acids: CSVGDRGRSLGYGYTF. The CDR3 bases are TGCAGCGTGGGGGACAGGGGGCGCTCCCTAGGCTATGGCTACACCTTC. The full variable domain, with the rest looked up from reference TRBV29-1 and TRBJ1-2, is SAVISQKPSRDICQRGTSLTIQCQVDSQVTMMFWYRQQPGQSLTLIATANQGSEATYESGFVIDKFPISRPNLTFSTLTVSNMSPEDSSIYLCSVGDRGRSLGYGYTFGSGTRLTVV.